Presented here are 32 T cell receptor beta chains from one specimen sequenced in a study of Ad26.COV2.S vaccination and SARS-CoV-2 variants. Produced via immunoSEQ multiplex PCR; TCRdb's table is partial and in-frame only. The data hold nearly 400,000 clones, with approximately 91% observed a single time. This sample's treatment: about 20 received Ad26.COV2.S at low or high dose, single or two shots; roughly five received placebo; per-sample allocation not given. Following the first vaccine or placebo injection, samples were taken on day 63. Specimen: peripheral blood, collected in a trial of Ad26.COV2.S vaccine versus placebo. Every receptor here comes from a person aged 18 to 59 who received the Ad26.COV2.S COVID-19 vaccine or a placebo.

This rearrangement joins TRBV5-6 to TRBJ2-1, with 7 bases identical to TRBD2. Germline loops: CDR1 SGHDT, CDR2 YYEEEE. V shed 0 bases and J 8 bases; nucleotides not matched to a gene: 11. This CDR3 is built from 16 residues. CDR3 protein: CASSLELALGEDEQFF. Here the CDR3 DNA reads TGTGCCAGCAGCTTGGAACTAGCGTTAGGAGAGGATGAGCAGTTCTTC.

The genes are TRBV27 and TRBJ1-2; 9 positions agree with TRBD1. Germline V CDR1 and CDR2: MNHEY, SMNVEV (reference sequence). The CDR3 loop spans 15 amino acids. With 6 bases clipped from V and 3 bases from J, the junction kept 8 bases outside the gene matches. CDR3 coding DNA: TGTGCCAGCAGGTCTCGGGGACAGGGATACTATGGCTACACCTTC. Protein sequence: CASRSRGQGYYGYTF.

The chain combines TRBV20-1 with TRBJ2-4; 7 bases agree with TRBD2. CDR3 length: 15 residues. Germline-derived CDR1 and CDR2 are DFQATT and SNEGSKA (reference sequence). V was clipped by 3 bases and J by 9 bases; unmatched bases: 14. Here the CDR3 reads CSASVETSSSTIQYF. CDR3 DNA sequence: TGCAGTGCTAGTGTAGAGACTAGCTCTTCAACCATTCAGTACTTC.

The genes are TRBV2 and TRBJ1-1, with TRBD1 identical over 12 bases. CDR3 length: 17 residues. Looked up from germline, CDR1 is SNHLY and CDR2 is FYNNEI. Germline trimming cut 6 bases from V and 1 base from J; bases unmatched to any gene: 9. The CDR3 nucleotides read TGTGCCAGCAGAATCGGGACAGGGGGCTTGCGGAACACTGAAGCTTTCTTT. Encoded protein: CASRIGTGGLRNTEAFF.

This chain links TRBV11-2 with TRBJ2-5, with 9 bases fitting TRBD1. Losses at the gene ends were 3 bases for V and 4 bases for J; bases not matched to a gene: 3. Germline CDR1 is SGHAT and CDR2 is FQNNGV. The CDR3 sequence is 14 residues long. DNA for the CDR3: TGTGCCAGCAGCTTCAACAGGGGGCGAGAGACCCAGTACTTC. This sequence encodes CASSFNRGRETQYF.

The chain recombines TRBV5-6 with TRBJ1-2, with D perhaps matching TRBD1 (6 bases). Germline loops: CDR1 SGHDT, CDR2 YYEEEE. The CDR3 contains 15 residues. Between the trimmed V and J ends, which lost 2 bases and 6 bases, there was a span of 17 bases. As DNA, the CDR3 is TGTGCCAGCAGCTTCGGTCGGAGGACAGCCGATGGCTACACCTTC. This codes for CASSFGRRTADGYTF. The full variable domain, completed using reference TRBV5-6 and TRBJ1-2, is DAGVTQSPTHLIKTRGQQVTLRCSPKSGHDTVSWYQQALGQGPQFIFQYYEEEERQRGNFPDRFSGHQFPNYSSELNVNALLLGDSALYLCASSFGRRTADGYTFGSGTRLTVV.

J is TRBJ2-7 and V is TRBV7-9, with 7 bases fitting TRBD1. In germline, CDR1 is SEHNR, CDR2 FQNEAQ (reference sequence). Trimming removed 5 bases from V and 5 bases from J; junction bases left unmatched: 6. The CDR3 loop spans 13 amino acids. CDR3 coding DNA: TGTGCCAGCAGCCCGGGACAGTACAACGAGCAGTACTTC. Translation: CASSPGQYNEQYF.

This clone was detected a few times. The V and J genes are TRBV7-9 and TRBJ1-6; TRBD1 might be the D (5 bases). Per the germline V gene, CDR1 is SEHNR and CDR2 is FQNEAQ (reference sequence). This CDR3 contains 14 residues. V was cut by 3 bases and J by 7 bases, with 10 bases left in between. CDR3 loop: CASSFSQGNSPLHF. The CDR3 bases are TGTGCCAGCAGCTTTAGCCAGGGAAATTCACCCCTCCACTTT.

The chain is built from TRBV30 and TRBJ2-7, with D uncertain. The V end was cut by 2 bases, the J end by 4 bases, with 12 bases between. Germline CDR1 reads GTSNPN; CDR2 reads SVGIG (reference sequence). The CDR3 has 13 residues. Written as DNA, the CDR3 is TGTGCCTGGAGTCCGGGCCCCGGATACGAGCAGTACTTC. It specifies CAWSPGPGYEQYF.

The chain links TRBV19 to TRBJ2-5; TRBD1 matches at 8 bases. The CDR3 consists of 16 residues. Trimming removed 3 bases from V and 1 base from J; junction bases left unmatched: 7. In germline, CDR1 is LNHDA, CDR2 SQIVND (reference sequence). CDR3 in DNA: TGTGCCAGTAGTATTTCCGGGACAGGCGCCCAAGAGACCCAGTACTTC. Its translation is CASSISGTGAQETQYF.

The chain has TRBV6-2 or TRBV6-3 and TRBJ1-2, with 7 bases lining up with TRBD1. Germline V CDR1 and CDR2: MNHEY, SVGEGT. The CDR3 runs to 14 residues. Trimming removed 5 bases from V and 3 bases from J; junction bases left unmatched: 6. The CDR3 protein is CASSPLGQYYGYTF. In DNA, the CDR3 is TGTGCCAGCAGTCCCTTGGGACAGTACTATGGCTACACCTTC.

Of note for this clone: At one of its ends the junction is not consistent with the germline gene, which may arise from a read error. The CDR3, as DNA: TGCGCCAGAAGCCAAGACGGGGGGGGCCGCAATGAGCAGTTCTTC. It codes for CARSQDGGGRNEQFF. The J gene is TRBJ2-1, the V gene TRBV4-3; 8 bases line up with TRBD2. Looked up from germline, CDR1 is LGHNA and CDR2 is YSLEER. This CDR3 has 15 residues.

The gene calls are TRBV5-4 and TRBJ2-1; D might be TRBD2 (5 bases). Germline V gene sequence: CDR1 SGHNT, CDR2 YYREEE (reference sequence). The CDR3 spans 14 residues. Trimming shortened V by 1 base and J by 2 bases, and 7 bases separated the two germline ends. CDR3 nucleotide sequence: TGTGCCAGCAGCTTGACTAGACCCTACAATGAGCAGTTCTTC. This translates into CASSLTRPYNEQFF. Full variable domain (rest looked up from reference TRBV5-4 and TRBJ2-1): ETGVTQSPTHLIKTRGQQVTLRCSSQSGHNTVSWYQQALGQGPQFIFQYYREEENGRGNFPPRFSGLQFPNYSSELNVNALELDDSALYLCASSLTRPYNEQFFGPGTRLTVL.

V and J are TRBV15 and TRBJ1-1; a weak D match, TRBD1 (5 bases). Germline-derived CDR1 and CDR2 are LNHNV and YYDKDF (reference sequence). This CDR3 spans 13 amino acids. Trimming took off 0 bases at V and 7 bases at J, with 9 bases between the two ends. CDR3 sequence (DNA): TGTGCCACCAGCAGAGACCAGGGTGTTGAAGCTTTCTTT. Encoded protein: CATSRDQGVEAFF.

This chain connects TRBV4-3 to TRBJ2-7, with a possible D match to TRBD2 (5 bases). Germline V gene sequence: CDR1 LGHNA, CDR2 YSLEER. With 8 bases removed from V and 0 bases from J, the gap between germline ends came to 17 bases. The CDR3 runs 15 residues. The CDR3 sequence is CASAQRAGSSYEQYF. The CDR3 DNA reads as TGCGCCAGCGCCCAGAGGGCAGGTAGCTCCTACGAGCAGTACTTC.

The J gene is TRBJ2-3, the V gene TRBV19; D not certain. Germline values: CDR1 LNHDA, CDR2 SQIVND (reference sequence). The CDR3 runs 12 residues. The V and J ends lost 3 bases and 1 base respectively, with 2 bases between them. CDR3 DNA sequence: TGTGCCAGTAGTATGCGCACAGATACGCAGTATTTT. Amino acids: CASSMRTDTQYF.

As to this clone: In the same sample, other DNA sequences code for this CDR3. The chain recombines TRBV9 with TRBJ1-2; 8 positions match TRBD1. This CDR3 spans 14 amino acids. Germline V gives CDR1 SGDLS, CDR2 YYNGEE. Unmatched junction bases numbered 6, after V lost 0 bases and J lost 8 bases. For the CDR3, the DNA is TGTGCCAGCAGCGTAGGTGGACAGGGCGCGGGCTACACCTTC. This gives the protein CASSVGGQGAGYTF. Combining the CDR3 with reference TRBV9 and TRBJ1-2 gives the whole variable domain DSGVTQTPKHLITATGQRVTLRCSPRSGDLSVYWYQQSLDQGLQFLIQYYNGEERAKGNILERFSAQQFPDLHSELNLSSLELGDSALYFCASSVGGQGAGYTFGSGTRLTVV.

In this sample, this clone turned up once. The chain links TRBV3-1 (or the pseudogene TRBV3-2) to TRBJ2-6; 11 bases align to TRBD1. The germline V gene has CDR1 LGHDT and CDR2 YNNKEL (reference sequence). The CDR3 extends over 18 amino acids. The V and J ends lost 3 bases and 2 bases, in that order; junction bases with no gene match: 6. The CDR3 here is CASSHSGQGGPGANVLTF. The CDR3 DNA is TGTGCCAGCAGCCACTCGGGACAGGGGGGGCCTGGGGCCAACGTCCTGACTTTC.

The sample holds one count of this clone. This rearrangement joins TRBV19 to TRBJ1-4; 9 bases align to TRBD1. The J segment lost 7 bases and the V segment lost 4 bases, leaving 7 bases of the junction unmatched. CDR3 length equals 15 residues. CDR1 LNHDA and CDR2 SQIVND come from the germline V gene (reference sequence). For the CDR3, the DNA is TGTGCCAGTAGTACAGCCGGGACAGGGTTTGAAAAACTGTTTTTT. As protein: CASSTAGTGFEKLFF.

This chain joins TRBV5-1 and TRBJ2-5, with a weak D call TRBD2 (5 bases). Germline-derived CDR1 and CDR2 are SGHRS and YFSETQ. The CDR3 sequence is 15 residues long. The V gene lost 5 bases and the J gene lost 3 bases, with 17 bases spanning the gap. CDR3 nucleotide sequence: TGCGCCAGCAGGTCGTCGCTAGCAGCTAAAGAGACCCAGTACTTC. Translation: CASRSSLAAKETQYF.

V usage is TRBV5-1 and J usage is TRBJ2-1; TRBD2 might be the D (6 bases). The CDR3 has 16 residues. Trimming took 0 bases from V and 2 from J, leaving 12 bases between them. Germline-derived CDR1 and CDR2 are SGHRS and YFSETQ. As DNA, the CDR3 is TGCGCCAGCAGCTTGGAACGGCGGGGAACCTACAATGAGCAGTTCTTC. Translating it yields CASSLERRGTYNEQFF.

The J gene is TRBJ2-2, the V gene TRBV6-5; D call uncertain. This CDR3 has 13 amino acids. Trimming removed 6 bases from V and 5 bases from J, with 10 bases in between. CDR1 is MNHEY and CDR2 is SVGAGI in the germline V gene. The DNA of the CDR3 is TGTGCCAGCAGCCTTCCCGGGACCGGGGAGCTGTTTTTT. Translation: CASSLPGTGELFF.

This clone was counted between two and nine times. This chain connects TRBV9 to TRBJ2-7; a weak D match, TRBD1 (6 bases). V was cut by 2 bases and J by 1 base, with 13 bases left in between. Germline V gene sequence: CDR1 SGDLS, CDR2 YYNGEE. The CDR3 contains 15 residues. CDR3 amino acids: CASSVGTKLSYEQYF. In DNA form, the CDR3 reads TGTGCCAGCAGCGTCGGGACAAAACTTTCCTACGAGCAGTACTTC. The full variable domain, with the rest looked up from reference TRBV9 and TRBJ2-7, is DSGVTQTPKHLITATGQRVTLRCSPRSGDLSVYWYQQSLDQGLQFLIQYYNGEERAKGNILERFSAQQFPDLHSELNLSSLELGDSALYFCASSVGTKLSYEQYFGPGTRLTVT.

The J gene is TRBJ2-3, the V gene TRBV5-1, with TRBD2 matching over 13 bases. Unmatched junction bases numbered 4, after V lost 4 bases and J lost 2 bases. Germline V gives CDR1 SGHRS, CDR2 YFSETQ. The CDR3 sequence is 16 residues long. The CDR3 is CASSPGLAGNTDTQYF. The CDR3 DNA is TGCGCCAGCAGCCCGGGACTAGCGGGAAACACAGATACGCAGTATTTT.

Only one count was recorded for this clone. J is TRBJ2-1 and V is TRBV4-1; 8 bases agree with TRBD2. Per germline, CDR1 MGHRA and CDR2 YSYEKL. The CDR3 is 17 residues long. J lost 6 bases, V lost 0 bases, and 10 bases had no gene match. The CDR3 is CASSQETGLAGSNEQFF. The DNA for the CDR3 is TGCGCCAGCAGCCAAGAAACTGGGTTAGCGGGATCCAATGAGCAGTTCTTC.

The chain employs TRBV5-1 and TRBJ1-6, with a tentative D call TRBD1 (5 bases). Trimming stripped 5 bases from V and 7 bases from J, with 10 bases between. In germline, CDR1 is SGHRS, CDR2 YFSETQ. CDR3 size: 13 residues. The CDR3: CASRLSGNSPLHF. As DNA, the CDR3 is TGCGCCAGCAGGTTGTCAGGGAATTCACCCCTCCACTTT.

V is TRBV12-3 or TRBV12-4 and J is TRBJ1-2; D is undetermined. Trimming stripped 1 base from V and 5 bases from J, with 5 bases between. The CDR3 length is 12 residues. The DNA of the CDR3 is TGTGCCAGCAGTTTAGATGATTATGGCTACACCTTC. It is translated as CASSLDDYGYTF.

The J gene is TRBJ2-7, the V gene TRBV3-1 (or the pseudogene TRBV3-2); D is undetermined. This CDR3 comprises 15 residues. V lost 0 bases to trimming and J lost 0 bases, with 9 bases between them. CDR1 is LGHDT, CDR2 YNNKEL, per germline (reference sequence). DNA for the CDR3: TGTGCCAGCAGCCAAGAATGGAGCAACTCCTACGAGCAGTACTTC. It yields the protein CASSQEWSNSYEQYF.

This chain uses TRBV6-2 or TRBV6-3 with TRBJ1-2, with 7 bases fitting TRBD1. Germline loops: CDR1 MNHEY, CDR2 SVGEGT. J lost 4 bases, V lost 5 bases, and 4 bases had no gene match. The CDR3 extends over 13 amino acids. The CDR3 sequence is CASSTGTVYGYTF. In DNA form, the CDR3 reads TGTGCCAGCAGTACTGGGACAGTCTATGGCTACACCTTC.

This chain links TRBV3-1 (or the pseudogene TRBV3-2) with TRBJ2-1, with 13 positions matching TRBD2. Germline V gene sequence: CDR1 LGHDT, CDR2 YNNKEL (reference sequence). The CDR3 extends over 15 amino acids. Trimming cost V 4 bases and J 9 bases; bases outside gene matches: 6. The CDR3 nucleotides read TGTGCCAGCAGCCCTAGGACTAGCGGGAGCAGTGAGCAGTTCTTC. Protein product: CASSPRTSGSSEQFF.

This clone has only a few counts. The chain employs TRBV2 and TRBJ2-7, with D perhaps TRBD2 (6 bases). CDR1 SNHLY and CDR2 FYNNEI come from the germline V gene. V was clipped by 6 bases and J by 5 bases, with 8 bases between them. This CDR3 comprises 11 residues. The CDR3 sequence is CASRGGNEQYF. In DNA form, the CDR3 reads TGTGCCAGCAGGGGGGGAAACGAGCAGTACTTC.

The V and J genes are TRBV5-1 and TRBJ2-5; 7 bases map to TRBD1. V was pared by 1 base and J by 5 bases, with 8 bases of the junction left unmatched. The CDR3 has 15 amino acids. Germline CDR1 and CDR2: SGHRS and YFSETQ. In DNA form, the CDR3 reads TGCGCCAGCAGCTTGAACAGGGGTTCAGGGGAGACCCAGTACTTC. It yields the protein CASSLNRGSGETQYF.